This TCR beta chain was observed in a study of blood T cell repertoires in COVID-19. Study background: From T cells, B-cell-depleted T cells, or PBMCs came the material, which was cDNA or gDNA.

The V gene's germline CDR1 is SGHTS and CDR2 YDEGEE. The junction had 7 bases not matched to a gene; V was cut back by 4 bases and J by 0 bases. The CDR3 length is 17 residues. As handled by the study authors: The authors estimated nucleated cell counts from reference gene primer amplification. Profiling relied on immunoSEQ multiplex PCR, and the TCRdb table lists in-frame clones only, not all of them. That table gives V, J and clone size, and the DNA gave D and trimming. The sample has about 70,000 clones; approximately 83% are singletons. The V call is TRBV5-8, the J call TRBJ1-4, with 9 bases lining up with TRBD1. The sequence was collected from a human donor in a cohort sampled during active COVID-19. The sequenced material came from peripheral blood. CDR3 DNA: TGTGCCAGCAGCCGAGGGACAGGGCCCGCAACTAATGAAAAACTGTTTTTT. Amino acids: CASSRGTGPATNEKLFF.